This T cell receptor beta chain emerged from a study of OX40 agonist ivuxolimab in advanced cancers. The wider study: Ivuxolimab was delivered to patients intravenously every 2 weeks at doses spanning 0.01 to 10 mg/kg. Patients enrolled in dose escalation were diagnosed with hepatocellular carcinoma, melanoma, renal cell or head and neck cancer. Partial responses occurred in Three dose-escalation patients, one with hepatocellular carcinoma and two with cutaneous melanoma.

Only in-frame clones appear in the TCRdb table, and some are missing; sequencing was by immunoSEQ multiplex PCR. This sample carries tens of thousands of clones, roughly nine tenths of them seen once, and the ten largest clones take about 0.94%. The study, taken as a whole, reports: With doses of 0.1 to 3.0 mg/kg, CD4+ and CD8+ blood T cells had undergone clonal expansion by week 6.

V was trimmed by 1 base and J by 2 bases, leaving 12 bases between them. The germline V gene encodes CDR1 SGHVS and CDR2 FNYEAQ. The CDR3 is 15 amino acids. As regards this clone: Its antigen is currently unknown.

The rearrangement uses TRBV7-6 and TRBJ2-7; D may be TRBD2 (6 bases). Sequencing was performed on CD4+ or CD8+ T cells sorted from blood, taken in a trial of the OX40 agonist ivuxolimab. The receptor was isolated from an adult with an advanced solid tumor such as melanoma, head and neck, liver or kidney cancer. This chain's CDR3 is CASSLGDSRTYEQYF. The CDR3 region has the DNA TGTGCCAGCAGCTTAGGGGACTCCCGTACCTACGAGCAGTACTTC.